This is a list of T cell receptor beta chains from one sample in a study of blood T cell repertoires in COVID-19. Sequencing used immunoSEQ multiplex PCR; TCRdb keeps in-frame clones, though not all of them. This sample carries 68,000 or so clones, approximately 92% of them seen once, and the ten largest clones take more than 8%. Material: peripheral blood. These receptors all stem from a man aged 45-65 years with active COVID-19. CDR3s include the opening cysteine and the closing phenylalanine or tryptophan. Fields, in order: J gene, V gene, D gene, clone size, CDR3 DNA, CDR3 protein. A D gene is named only where the DNA matches it firmly. Size tells how often a clone was seen (once, few, many) or the class of an expanded clone, and some rows leave it out.

J gene: TRBJ2-5; V gene: TRBV27; D gene: TRBD2; clone size: .; CDR3 DNA: TGTGCCAGCAGTTTTTACTCCGGGGGACTACGGGAGACCCAGTACTTC; CDR3 protein: CASSFYSGGLRETQYF
J gene: TRBJ2-7; V gene: TRBV21-1; D gene: .; clone size: few; CDR3 DNA: TGTGCCAGCAGCAACGTGCGGGCAAAGGACTACGAGCAGTACTTC; CDR3 protein: CASSNVRAKDYEQYF
J gene: TRBJ2-5; V gene: TRBV5-6; D gene: TRBD1; clone size: .; CDR3 DNA: TGTGCCAGCAGCAGGGACAGACAAGAGACCCAGTACTTC; CDR3 protein: CASSRDRQETQYF
J gene: TRBJ2-7; V gene: TRBV11-2; D gene: .; clone size: .; CDR3 DNA: TGTGCCAGCACCCCGAGCGGGCGGCAGTACTTC; CDR3 protein: CASTPSGRQYF
J gene: TRBJ2-5; V gene: TRBV4-1; D gene: TRBD1; clone size: once; CDR3 DNA: TGCGCCAGCAGCCAAGCAGACAGGGGACATAGGGAGACCCAGTACTTC; CDR3 protein: CASSQADRGHRETQYF
J gene: TRBJ1-2; V gene: TRBV18; D gene: .; clone size: once; CDR3 DNA: TGTGCCAGCTCACCGTACTATGAAGACTATGGCTACACCTTC; CDR3 protein: CASSPYYEDYGYTF
J gene: TRBJ1-6; V gene: TRBV5-8; D gene: .; clone size: .; CDR3 DNA: TGTGCCAGCAGCTTGGTCGGGAATTCACCCCTCCACTTT; CDR3 protein: CASSLVGNSPLHF
J gene: TRBJ1-2; V gene: TRBV4-1; D gene: .; clone size: .; CDR3 DNA: TGCGCCAGCAGCCAAGTCTCGGGGGGGGACTATGGCTACACCTTC; CDR3 protein: CASSQVSGGDYGYTF
J gene: TRBJ2-7; V gene: TRBV5-1; D gene: .; clone size: once; CDR3 DNA: TGCGCCAGCAGCTTAGACAGCGCCATTTGGGAGCAGTACTTC; CDR3 protein: CASSLDSAIWEQYF
J gene: TRBJ2-7; V gene: TRBV5-6; D gene: TRBD1; clone size: once; CDR3 DNA: TGTGCCAGCAGCATACTACAGGGGACCTACGAGCAGTACTTC; CDR3 protein: CASSILQGTYEQYF
J gene: TRBJ1-1; V gene: TRBV19; D gene: .; clone size: .; CDR3 DNA: TGTGCCAGTAGTATAAACCCAGAATCAAACACTGAAGCTTTCTTT; CDR3 protein: CASSINPESNTEAFF
J gene: TRBJ1-6; V gene: TRBV21-1; D gene: .; clone size: .; CDR3 DNA: TGTGCCAGCAGCAAAGTCGGAGGGGGCGGTGGGAATTCACCCCTCCACTTT; CDR3 protein: CASSKVGGGGGNSPLHF
J gene: TRBJ2-3; V gene: TRBV19; D gene: TRBD2; clone size: .; CDR3 DNA: TGTGCCACCACGGACCAGCGGGGGGGCCGGGCAGATACGCAGTATTTT; CDR3 protein: CATTDQRGGRADTQYF
J gene: TRBJ2-1; V gene: TRBV4-2; D gene: .; clone size: .; CDR3 DNA: TGTGCCAGCAGCCAAGATCCGGCGGGGAGCTCCTACAATGAGCAGTTCTTC; CDR3 protein: CASSQDPAGSSYNEQFF
J gene: TRBJ2-2; V gene: TRBV24-1; D gene: .; clone size: .; CDR3 DNA: TGTGCCACCAGTGATAGCAGGGCCACCGGGGAGCTGTTTTTT; CDR3 protein: CATSDSRATGELFF
J gene: TRBJ2-6; V gene: TRBV5-6; D gene: .; clone size: .; CDR3 DNA: TGTGCCAGCAGCCCGACGGGAAACGTCCTGACTTTC; CDR3 protein: CASSPTGNVLTF
J gene: TRBJ2-3; V gene: TRBV7-9; D gene: TRBD2; clone size: .; CDR3 DNA: TGTGCCAGCAGCTTAGGGCAGCGGGGGGGCGCAGATACGCAGTATTTT; CDR3 protein: CASSLGQRGGADTQYF